These 3 T cell receptor beta chains share one sample of origin, sequenced in a study of blood T cell repertoires in COVID-19. Assay used: immunoSEQ multiplex PCR; TCRdb lists only in-frame clones, some missing. The table includes roughly 45,000 clones, over 80% detected once. Sequenced material: peripheral blood. These receptors were obtained from a human donor in a cohort sampled during active COVID-19.

The CDR3 DNA is TGTGCCAGCAGCTTAGTGGCGGGGGCGCCGGGGGAGCTGTTTTTT. As protein: CASSLVAGAPGELFF. This chain links TRBV11-2 with TRBJ2-2; D possibly corresponds to TRBD2 (7 bases). Germline lookup yields CDR1 SGHAT and CDR2 FQNNGV. Trimming took 1 base from V and 8 from J, leaving 14 bases between them. The CDR3 is 15 amino acids.

The chain couples TRBV5-8 to TRBJ1-1; D may be TRBD1 (5 bases). V lost 4 bases, J lost 6 bases, and 13 bases lay in between. Germline V gene data show CDR1 as SGHTS and CDR2 as YDEGEE. The CDR3 totals 13 residues. The CDR3 DNA follows: TGTGCCAGCAGCCGTAACAGGCCCCCTGAAGCTTTCTTT. Translating gives CASSRNRPPEAFF. The whole variable domain, remainder taken from reference TRBV5-8 and TRBJ1-1, is EAGVTQSPTHLIKTRGQQATLRCSPISGHTSVYWYQQALGLGLQFLLWYDEGEERNRGNFPPRFSGRQFPNYSSELNVNALELEDSALYLCASSRNRPPEAFFGQGTRLTVV.

In this sample, this clone turned up once. V usage is TRBV20-1 and J usage is TRBJ1-5; a weak D match, TRBD1 (5 bases). There are 14 residues in the CDR3. The germline gives CDR1 DFQATT, CDR2 SNEGSKA (reference sequence). V lost 3 bases, J lost 3 bases, and 12 bases lay in between. CDR3 in DNA: TGCAGTGCTAGTCTGTCGGGGGTCAATCAGCCCCAGCATTTT. It is translated as CSASLSGVNQPQHF.